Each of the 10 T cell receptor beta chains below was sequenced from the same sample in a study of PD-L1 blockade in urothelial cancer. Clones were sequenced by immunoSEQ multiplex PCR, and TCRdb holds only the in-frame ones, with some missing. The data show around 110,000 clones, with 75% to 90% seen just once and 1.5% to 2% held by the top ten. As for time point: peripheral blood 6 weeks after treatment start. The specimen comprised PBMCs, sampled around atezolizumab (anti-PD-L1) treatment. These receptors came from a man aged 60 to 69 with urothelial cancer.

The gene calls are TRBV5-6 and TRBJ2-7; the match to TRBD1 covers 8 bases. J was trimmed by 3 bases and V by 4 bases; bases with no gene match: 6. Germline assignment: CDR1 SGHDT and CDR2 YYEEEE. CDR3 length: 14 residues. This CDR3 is CASSIGQGYYEQYF. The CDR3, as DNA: TGTGCCAGCAGCATCGGACAGGGATACTACGAGCAGTACTTC. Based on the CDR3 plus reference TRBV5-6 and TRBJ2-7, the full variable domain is DAGVTQSPTHLIKTRGQQVTLRCSPKSGHDTVSWYQQALGQGPQFIFQYYEEEERQRGNFPDRFSGHQFPNYSSELNVNALLLGDSALYLCASSIGQGYYEQYFGPGTRLTVT.

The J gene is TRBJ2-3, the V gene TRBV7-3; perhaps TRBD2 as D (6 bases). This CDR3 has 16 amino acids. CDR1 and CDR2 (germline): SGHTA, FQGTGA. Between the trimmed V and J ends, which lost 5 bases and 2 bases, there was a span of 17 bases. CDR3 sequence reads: CASSIIGGVDTDTQYF. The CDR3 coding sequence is TGTGCCAGCAGCATAATAGGAGGGGTGGACACAGATACGCAGTATTTT.

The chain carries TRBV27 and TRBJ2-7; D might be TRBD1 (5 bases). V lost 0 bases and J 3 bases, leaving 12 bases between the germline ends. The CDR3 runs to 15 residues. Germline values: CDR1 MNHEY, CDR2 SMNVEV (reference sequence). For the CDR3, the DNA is TGTGCCAGCAGTTTATCAAGGCAGGGCGGCTACGAGCAGTACTTC. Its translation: CASSLSRQGGYEQYF.

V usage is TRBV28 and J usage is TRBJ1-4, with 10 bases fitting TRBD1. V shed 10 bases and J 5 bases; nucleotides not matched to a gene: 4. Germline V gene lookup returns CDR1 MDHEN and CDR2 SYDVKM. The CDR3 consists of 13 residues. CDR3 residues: CATKTGGNEKLFF. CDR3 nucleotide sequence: TGTGCCACCAAGACAGGGGGCAATGAAAAACTGTTTTTT.

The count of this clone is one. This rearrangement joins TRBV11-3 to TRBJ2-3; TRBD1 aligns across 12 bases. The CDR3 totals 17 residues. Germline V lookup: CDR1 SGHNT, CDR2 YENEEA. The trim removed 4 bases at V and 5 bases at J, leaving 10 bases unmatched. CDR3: CASSYFLGQGAGDTQYF. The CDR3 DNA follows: TGTGCCAGCAGCTACTTCCTGGGACAGGGGGCTGGAGATACGCAGTATTTT.

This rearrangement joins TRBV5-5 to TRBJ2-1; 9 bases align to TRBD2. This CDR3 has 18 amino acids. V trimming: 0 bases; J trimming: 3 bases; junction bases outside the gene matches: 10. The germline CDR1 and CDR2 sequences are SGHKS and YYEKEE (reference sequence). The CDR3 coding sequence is TGTGCCAGCAGCTTGGAATCGAGGCTAGCGGGATTCTACAATGAGCAGTTCTTC. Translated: CASSLESRLAGFYNEQFF.

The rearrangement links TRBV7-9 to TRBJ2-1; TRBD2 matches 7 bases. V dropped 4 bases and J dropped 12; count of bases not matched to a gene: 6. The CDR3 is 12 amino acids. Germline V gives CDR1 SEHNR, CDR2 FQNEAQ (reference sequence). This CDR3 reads CASSYAGEGQFF. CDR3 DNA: TGTGCCAGCAGCTACGCGGGAGAGGGGCAGTTCTTC. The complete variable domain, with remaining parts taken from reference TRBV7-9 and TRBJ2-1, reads DTGVSQNPRHKITKRGQNVTFRCDPISEHNRLYWYRQTLGQGPEFLTYFQNEAQLEKSRLLSDRFSAERPKGSFSTLEIQRTEQGDSAMYLCASSYAGEGQFFGPGTRLTVL.

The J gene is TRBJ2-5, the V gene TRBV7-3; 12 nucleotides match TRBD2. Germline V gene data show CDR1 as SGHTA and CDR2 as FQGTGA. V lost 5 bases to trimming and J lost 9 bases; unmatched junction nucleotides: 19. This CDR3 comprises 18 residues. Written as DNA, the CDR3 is TGTGCCAGCAGCCCGACTATAGATCTAGCGGGAGGGCATTCGGCCCAGTACTTC. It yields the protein CASSPTIDLAGGHSAQYF.

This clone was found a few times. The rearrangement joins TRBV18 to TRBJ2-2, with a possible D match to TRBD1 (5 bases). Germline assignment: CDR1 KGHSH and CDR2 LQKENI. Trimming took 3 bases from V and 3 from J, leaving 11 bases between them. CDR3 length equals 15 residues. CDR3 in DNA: TGTGCCAGCTCACCCCTGGGGCTGGACACCGGGGAGCTGTTTTTT. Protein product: CASSPLGLDTGELFF.

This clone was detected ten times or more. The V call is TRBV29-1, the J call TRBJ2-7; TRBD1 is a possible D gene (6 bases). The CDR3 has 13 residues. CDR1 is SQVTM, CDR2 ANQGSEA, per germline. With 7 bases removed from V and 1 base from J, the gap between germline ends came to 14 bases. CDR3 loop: CSARGTKSYEQYF. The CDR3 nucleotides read TGCAGCGCCAGGGGAACTAAATCCTACGAGCAGTACTTC.